Sequencing of this TCR beta chain was carried out in a study of shared clonotypes between healthy human individuals. The CDR3 has 14 residues. V lost 4 bases to trimming and J lost 1 base, with 10 bases between them. The V gene's germline CDR1 is MDHEN and CDR2 SYDVKM. The authors' processing: In the immunoSEQ data, sequences were junction-only and lacked quality scores, so filtering differed. Sequencing was performed with immunoSEQ multiplex PCR; in TCRdb, only in-frame clones are kept and a portion is missing. V and J calls and clone size are those listed in that table; D and trimming were worked out from the DNA. The data hold about 2.3 million clones, with approximately 95% observed a single time. The investigators split CD4+ cells into a CD45RA+ naive subset and a CD45RA-negative memory subset.

The clonotype comes from a man between 18 and 29 years old in good health. Some clones in this sample may be carry-over from other donors' samples. The gene calls are TRBV28 and TRBJ2-5; D gene unclear. The sequencing input was naive CD4+ T cells from PBMCs. Subset in this sample: CD45RA+ positively selected. The CDR3 coding sequence is TGTGCCAGCAGTTACTTACAGATCCAAGAGACCCAGTACTTC. As protein: CASSYLQIQETQYF.